This T cell receptor beta chain derives from a study of beta chain features in type 1 diabetes. General observations from the study: Naive, central memory and regulatory TCRB repertoires appeared more similar among patients than healthy donors. Reads derived from cDNA could over-represent cells showing high TCR expression.

Germline CDR1 reads LGHNA; CDR2 reads YNFKEQ. The CDR3 totals 16 residues. The V gene lost 4 bases and the J gene lost 0 bases, with 10 bases spanning the gap. At least ten counts were recorded for this clone. Antigen unknown. Sequencing targeted expressed TCRB transcripts, as all isolated RNA had been reverse transcribed. Assay: immunoSEQ multiplex PCR; the TCRdb copy retains only in-frame clones and omits some. The sample carries 300,000 to 350,000 clones, 6.5% to 10% recorded once. This receptor was identified in a woman aged 18 to 35 in good health. Source material: central memory CD4+ T cells from blood. The chain has TRBV4-2 and TRBJ2-6; D remains ambiguous. CDR3 amino acids: CASSLQWDSGANVLTF. CDR3 DNA sequence: TGTGCCAGCAGCCTCCAGTGGGACTCTGGGGCCAACGTCCTGACTTTC.